The sequence of this T cell receptor (beta chain) was determined in a study of T cells expressing NK-cell markers (TCRdb year 2020). Background for the entire study: In sorted CD3+CD56+NKG2C+, CD3+CD56+NKG2C- and CD3+CD56-NKG2C+ T-cell subsets from several donors, TCR beta-chain repertoires were profiled. Illumina HiSeq 2000/2500, MiSeq or NextSeq was used to sequence libraries as 2 x 150 bp reads. The eight sequenced donors were randomly selected healthy volunteers, three men and five women. Among the eight sequenced donors, only one was HCMV-seronegative, while the other seven were HCMV-seropositive.

To determine HCMV serostatus, a commercial ELISA kit was used to detect HCMV-specific IgG in serum. Peripheral blood mononuclear cells were isolated from blood by Ficoll density gradient centrifugation. Sequencing instrument: Illumina HiSeq 2000. 5'RACE template switching, by which a universal primer site and unique molecular identifiers were added, was used to make TCR beta cDNA libraries. Priming for cDNA synthesis came from the TCR beta constant segment, and two successive PCR amplification steps followed. Per the original workflow: MIGEC was used to demultiplex reads and group the reads by UMI, and MiTCR was used to assemble and quantify clonotypes. To exclude erroneous sequences, only TCR cDNA sequences supported by at least two reads were retained. The tcR package was used for downstream repertoire analysis, and clonotypes were matched between fractions using CDR3 nucleotide sequence together with V segment. Antigen specificity was annotated against VDJdb with VDJmatch, allowing one amino acid substitution in CDR3. TCRdb reprocessed the reads into one record per CDR3 protein sequence, lacking DNA. TCRdb, rather than the study authors, made the V and J calls. This sample's table carries 300,000 to 500,000 distinct CDR3 sequences. The top ten clonotypes cover around a tenth of the sample.

Results and caveats for the whole study, not just this receptor: In six donors, the dominant CD3+CD56+NKG2C+ clonotypes were among the top 10 CD8+ clonotypes and accounted for about 1.0-7.0% of CD8+ T cells. Those dominant clonotypes were again the most abundant among CD3+CD56-NKG2C+ cells in a few donors, at 28.3-60.1%. Whether the expanded NKG2C-expressing T cell clones were specific for HCMV antigens was left unclear.

A note on this clonotype: The antigen this receptor binds is unknown.

Per the germline V gene (reference sequence), DFQATT is the CDR1 and SNEGSKA is the CDR2. The CDR3 numbers 17 residues from cysteine through phenylalanine. DNA was not recorded. The specimen sequenced was blood T cells: a sorted CD56 or NKG2C T cell subset, CD4+ or CD8+ T cells, or bulk PBMC T cells (not recorded which). The receptor chain draws on TRBV20-1 and TRBJ2-6. This TCR was sampled from a woman aged 45-65 years in good health. Donor details come from another sample of the same person, matched by shared clones. The CDR3 loop reads CSAPRFDSSSGANVLTF.